The 3 T cell receptor beta chains listed next were all sequenced from one sample in a study of T cell repertoires in cytomegalovirus infection. TCRdb called the reads again in MiXCR, with one record for every CDR3 protein. The sample includes around 330,000 distinct CDR3 sequences, 15% to 20% of them seen just once. The sample comprised PBMCs. The receptors shown here come from a human donor in good health (CMV status not recorded). Some clones in this sample may be carry-over from other donors' samples.

This clonotype has more than one count but fewer than ten. This rearrangement joins TRBV7-6 to TRBJ1-1, with 7 nucleotides matching TRBD1. CDR1 and CDR2 (germline): SGHVS, FNYEAQ. J was trimmed by 6 bases and V by 5 bases; bases with no gene match: 12. The CDR3 sequence is 15 residues long. The CDR3 spells CASSLWTGLGPEAFF. CDR3 coding DNA: TGTGCCAGCAGCCTATGGACAGGCCTGGGGCCTGAAGCTTTCTTT.

This chain links TRBV24-1 with TRBJ2-7, with D possibly being TRBD1 or TRBD2 (6 bases each). With 4 bases removed from V and 5 bases from J, the gap between germline ends came to 17 bases. CDR3 length: 15 residues. Per the germline V gene, CDR1 is KGHDR and CDR2 is SFDVKD. The CDR3 nucleotides are TGTGCCACCAGTGAGTTGAGGTTAGGGGGGCACGAGCAGTACTTC. Translating it yields CATSELRLGGHEQYF.

This clonotype showed up many times. The genes are TRBV12-3 or TRBV12-4 and TRBJ2-2; TRBD1 might be the D (6 bases). The length of the CDR3 is 15 residues. V lost 6 bases and J 0 bases, leaving 11 bases between the germline ends. In nucleotides, the CDR3 is TGTGCCAGCAGGATCACAGGGACGAACACCGGGGAGCTGTTTTTT. Its translation: CASRITGTNTGELFF.